A single sample is the source of the 13 T cell receptor beta chains below, sequenced in a study of CD4+ T cells in melanoma. Only in-frame clones appear in the TCRdb table, and some are missing; sequencing was by immunoSEQ multiplex PCR. The data show over 15,000 clones, about four fifths seen once. What was sequenced was cells from a culture (not recorded whether cultured in vitro). These receptors all stem from a human donor with melanoma.

The rearrangement uses TRBV6-6 and TRBJ2-5; D may be TRBD1 (5 bases). The CDR3 spans 13 residues. The ends were cut back, 7 bases at V and 7 bases at J, with 16 bases in the middle. Germline CDR1 is MNHNY and CDR2 is SVGAGI (reference sequence). CDR3 DNA sequence: TGTGCCAGCACCACGGAGCTAACAGGGACCCAGTACTTC. Protein sequence: CASTTELTGTQYF.

The J gene is TRBJ2-7, the V gene TRBV18, with D perhaps matching TRBD1 (6 bases). Trimming shortened V by 2 bases and J by 5 bases, and 13 bases separated the two germline ends. CDR1 is KGHSH, CDR2 LQKENI, per germline. This CDR3 is built from 14 residues. This CDR3 is CASSPLGARDEQYF. CDR3 sequence (DNA): TGTGCCAGCTCACCATTGGGGGCGAGGGACGAGCAGTACTTC.

This rearrangement joins TRBV7-3 to TRBJ2-1; D is possibly TRBD1 or TRBD2 (7 bases each). Germline V gene sequence: CDR1 SGHTA, CDR2 FQGTGA. Trimming removed 1 base from V and 10 bases from J, with 14 bases in between. The CDR3 covers 14 residues. The CDR3 nucleotides read TGTGCCAGCAGCTTAAATGCCAGGGGGGGAGAGCAGTTCTTC. Its protein is CASSLNARGGEQFF.

In its sample, this clone was seen a few times. V is TRBV2 and J is TRBJ2-7; D possibly corresponds to TRBD2 (6 bases). The CDR3 has 13 amino acids. Trimming removed 7 bases from V and 2 bases from J, with 12 bases in between. Per the germline V gene, CDR1 is SNHLY and CDR2 is FYNNEI. Here the CDR3 DNA reads TGTGCCAGCATTGGGGGGATCGCCTACGAGCAGTACTTC. This sequence encodes CASIGGIAYEQYF.

The chain carries TRBV7-3 and TRBJ2-1; D call uncertain. Trimming cost V 2 bases and J 5 bases, with 13 bases left between them. This CDR3 contains 15 residues. Germline CDR1 SGHTA, CDR2 FQGTGA. Written as DNA, the CDR3 is TGTGCCAGCAGCTTAGTCCCAGCAACCCACAATGAGCAGTTCTTC. As protein: CASSLVPATHNEQFF.

V usage is TRBV6-6 and J usage is TRBJ2-2; maybe TRBD1 (5 bases). Germline V gene lookup returns CDR1 MNHNY and CDR2 SVGAGI (reference sequence). CDR3 length: 14 amino acids. V lost 6 bases to trimming and J lost 1 base, with 9 bases between them. The CDR3 DNA sequence: TGTGCCAGCAGACAAGGACAGAACACCGGGGAGCTGTTTTTT. Its protein is CASRQGQNTGELFF.

The V call is TRBV4-1, the J call TRBJ2-7, with D uncertain. This CDR3 has 15 residues. Deletions cut 2 bases from V and 2 bases from J, with 13 bases between. From germline, CDR1 is MGHRA and CDR2 YSYEKL. The CDR3 spells CASSQSSPGTYEQYF. The CDR3 DNA sequence: TGCGCCAGCAGCCAATCGTCCCCAGGTACCTACGAGCAGTACTTC.

The genes are TRBV18 and TRBJ2-2, with TRBD1 matching 7 bases. The length of the CDR3 is 14 residues. Germline values: CDR1 KGHSH, CDR2 LQKENI. With V trimmed by 5 bases and J by 3 bases, 3 bases remained unmatched. The CDR3 nucleotides are TGTGCCAGCTCAAGGGGGCCGGACACCGGGGAGCTGTTTTTT. This sequence encodes CASSRGPDTGELFF.

This chain uses TRBV11-2 with TRBJ1-2; D not resolved. CDR3 length: 15 amino acids. In germline, CDR1 is SGHAT, CDR2 FQNNGV. V was shortened by 0 bases and J by 9 bases, with 17 bases between the two germline ends. This CDR3 reads CASSLDSGSRVRYTF. The CDR3 DNA is TGTGCCAGCAGCTTAGATAGCGGGTCGCGAGTGCGCTACACCTTC.

The table lists this clone with a count of one. This chain connects TRBV11-2 to TRBJ2-3; 9 bases align to TRBD2. Germline loops: CDR1 SGHAT, CDR2 FQNNGV. The CDR3 contains 16 residues. Trimming took 2 bases from V and 0 from J; bases not matched to a gene: 3. The CDR3, as DNA: TGTGCCAGCAGCTTACTAGCGGGGACTAGCACAGATACGCAGTATTTT. Translation gives CASSLLAGTSTDTQYF.

This chain joins TRBV6-6 and TRBJ1-5; no firm D call. The CDR3 sequence is 14 residues long. Germline CDR1 and CDR2: MNHNY and SVGAGI (reference sequence). Trimming shortened V by 5 bases and J by 0 bases, and 8 bases separated the two germline ends. Here the CDR3 reads CASSDGYSNQPQHF. The CDR3 DNA sequence: TGTGCCAGCAGTGACGGGTATAGCAATCAGCCCCAGCATTTT.

The V call is TRBV10-2, the J call TRBJ2-3; TRBD2 matches 7 bases. Per germline, CDR1 WSHSY and CDR2 SAAADI. The V and J ends lost 6 bases and 0 bases, in that order; junction bases with no gene match: 9. The CDR3 covers 16 residues. CDR3 residues: CASSATLAASTDTQYF. As DNA, the CDR3 is TGCGCCAGCAGCGCTACTCTAGCGGCTAGCACAGATACGCAGTATTTT.

The V call is TRBV5-6, the J call TRBJ1-2; 10 bases align to TRBD1. The V and J ends lost 4 bases and 8 bases, in that order; junction bases with no gene match: 11. The CDR3 is made up of 15 amino acids. Per the germline V gene, CDR1 is SGHDT and CDR2 is YYEEEE. The CDR3 sequence is CASSPRDRGFVGYTF. CDR3 DNA sequence: TGTGCCAGCAGCCCGAGGGACAGGGGTTTTGTAGGCTACACCTTC.